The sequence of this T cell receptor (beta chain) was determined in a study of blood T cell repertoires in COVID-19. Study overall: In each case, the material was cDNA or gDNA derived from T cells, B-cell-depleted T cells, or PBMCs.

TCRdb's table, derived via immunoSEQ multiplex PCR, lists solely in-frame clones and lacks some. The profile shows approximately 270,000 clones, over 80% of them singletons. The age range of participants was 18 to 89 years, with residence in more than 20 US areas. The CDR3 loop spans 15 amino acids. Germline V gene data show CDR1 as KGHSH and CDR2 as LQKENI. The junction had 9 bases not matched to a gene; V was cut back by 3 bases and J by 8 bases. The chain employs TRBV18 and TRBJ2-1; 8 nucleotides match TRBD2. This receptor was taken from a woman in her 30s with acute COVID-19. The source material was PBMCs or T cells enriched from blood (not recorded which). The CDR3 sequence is CASSPPGGGEDEQFF. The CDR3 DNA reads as TGTGCCAGCTCACCCCCCGGGGGGGGCGAGGATGAGCAGTTCTTC. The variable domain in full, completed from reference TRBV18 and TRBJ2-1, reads NAGVMQNPRHLVRRRGQEARLRCSPMKGHSHVYWYRQLPEEGLKFMVYLQKENIIDESGMPKERFSAEFPKEGPSILRIQQVVRGDSAAYFCASSPPGGGEDEQFFGPGTRLTVL.